This TCR beta chain comes out of a study of cytomegalovirus exposure and HLA in healthy donors. Study results and caveats: Per a later analysis, 18,000 or so TCR beta sequences showed association with HLA alleles at 0.05 false discovery rate.

The PCR was carried out with 60 Vbeta primers and 13 Jbeta primers. Clones were read by immunoSEQ multiplex PCR, and TCRdb kept only the in-frame ones, dropping some. The sample shows about 130,000 clones, more than 9.5% of them seen only once. Germline V gene lookup returns CDR1 MNHNY and CDR2 SVGAGI (reference sequence). The CDR3 is 15 residues long. V was clipped by 4 bases and J by 4 bases, with 17 bases between them. A word on this clone: Its antigen is unidentified.

The V gene is TRBV6-6, the J gene TRBJ2-7; D perhaps matches TRBD2 (5 bases). This TCR was sampled from a man aged 45 to 65 in good health and CMV-seronegative. Source material: PBMCs. The chain's CDR3 is CASSFPGVVGYEQYF. DNA of the CDR3: TGTGCCAGCAGTTTCCCCGGGGTAGTGGGTTACGAGCAGTACTTC.